The 22 T cell receptor beta chains reported below all come from one sample, sequenced in a study of cytomegalovirus exposure and HLA in healthy donors. The PCR made use of 60 Vbeta and 13 Jbeta primers. Repertoires were generated with immunoSEQ multiplex PCR, while TCRdb's copy carries only in-frame clones and drops some. The sample comprises fewer than 250,000 clones, 87% of which are singletons, and 1.1% rests with the top ten. Sequencing was done on a sample of PBMCs. The receptors shown here come from a boy between 2 and 15 years old in good health and CMV-seronegative.

This CDR3 reads CSVEFRGLAGSNEQFF. In nucleotides, the CDR3 is TGCAGCGTTGAATTTAGGGGACTAGCGGGATCGAATGAGCAGTTCTTC. The chain is built from TRBV29-1 and TRBJ2-1; TRBD2 matches at 13 bases. The V and J ends lost 2 bases and 7 bases, in that order; junction bases with no gene match: 8. Germline CDR1 reads SQVTM; CDR2 reads ANQGSEA. The CDR3 extends over 16 amino acids.

Points on this clone: The same CDR3 can be traced to other DNA sequences in this sample. The chain recombines TRBV20-1 with TRBJ2-5, with TRBD1 as a possible D gene (5 bases). Germline V lookup: CDR1 DFQATT, CDR2 SNEGSKA (reference sequence). CDR3 size: 11 residues. The V end lost 1 base, the J end lost 5 bases, and 5 bases lay between the germline ends. This CDR3 reads CSARAGETQYF. The CDR3 coding sequence is TGCAGTGCTAGAGCAGGGGAGACCCAGTACTTC.

The rearrangement uses TRBV5-4 and TRBJ1-1, with 10 positions matching TRBD1. This CDR3 spans 15 amino acids. From germline, CDR1 is SGHNT and CDR2 YYREEE (reference sequence). Germline trimming cut 3 bases from V and 7 bases from J; bases unmatched to any gene: 9. As DNA, the CDR3 is TGTGCCAGCAGCTCTGCCGGGACAGGGGCTGTTGAAGCTTTCTTT. Translated: CASSSAGTGAVEAFF. The whole variable domain, filled in from reference TRBV5-4 and TRBJ1-1, reads ETGVTQSPTHLIKTRGQQVTLRCSSQSGHNTVSWYQQALGQGPQFIFQYYREEENGRGNFPPRFSGLQFPNYSSELNVNALELDDSALYLCASSSAGTGAVEAFFGQGTRLTVV.

The chain combines TRBV25-1 with TRBJ2-1, with D perhaps matching TRBD2 (6 bases). The CDR3 is made up of 17 amino acids. Looked up from germline, CDR1 is MGHDK and CDR2 is SYGVNS. V was pared by 1 base and J by 1 base, with 14 bases between. The CDR3 spells CASSEWGDSESYNEQFF. In nucleotides, the CDR3 is TGTGCCAGCAGTGAATGGGGGGACTCCGAGTCCTACAATGAGCAGTTCTTC.

This chain joins TRBV7-9 and TRBJ2-1, with D unresolved. The germline gives CDR1 SEHNR, CDR2 FQNEAQ (reference sequence). This CDR3 has 14 residues. V dropped 1 base and J dropped 5 bases, with 9 bases sitting between them. CDR3 nucleotide sequence: TGTGCCAGCAGCTTAGGAGCAGGCAACAATGAGCAGTTCTTC. Translating it yields CASSLGAGNNEQFF.

Points on this clone: One end of the junction fails to match germline, which may point to a read error. For the CDR3, the DNA is TGTTCCAGCAGCGTTGACAGGGGTTACTATGGCAACACCTTC. Its translation: CSSSVDRGYYGNTF. This chain connects TRBV7-9 to TRBJ1-2; 8 bases map to TRBD1. The CDR3 extends over 14 amino acids. Per germline, CDR1 SEHNR and CDR2 FQNEAQ (reference sequence).

This clone was detected a few times. The chain links TRBV5-1 to TRBJ1-5; 7 bases line up with TRBD1. Germline V lookup: CDR1 SGHRS, CDR2 YFSETQ. V trimming: 5 bases; J trimming: 0 bases; junction bases outside the gene matches: 5. This CDR3 spans 15 amino acids. CDR3 DNA sequence: TGCGCCAGCAGTCACGGGACAGATAGCAATCAGCCCCAGCATTTT. Protein product: CASSHGTDSNQPQHF.

This clone was detected only a few times. The CDR3 spells CASSLFQGRYGYTF. As DNA, the CDR3 is TGTGCCAGCAGCTTATTCCAGGGTCGGTATGGCTACACCTTC. The chain is built from TRBV7-9 and TRBJ1-2, with D possibly being TRBD1 (5 bases). The CDR3 runs 14 residues. Germline assignment: CDR1 SEHNR and CDR2 FQNEAQ (reference sequence). V was shortened by 2 bases and J by 5 bases, with 12 bases between the two germline ends.

The genes are TRBV30 and TRBJ2-3; TRBD2 agrees at 8 bases. Trimming removed 0 bases from V and 8 bases from J; junction bases left unmatched: 4. This CDR3 has 13 amino acids. Germline V gives CDR1 GTSNPN, CDR2 SVGIG (reference sequence). The CDR3 is CAWSVAGEGTQYF. Written as DNA, the CDR3 is TGTGCCTGGAGTGTAGCGGGAGAGGGTACGCAGTATTTT.

This chain's CDR3 is CASSEEDRDSPLHF. The CDR3 region has the DNA TGTGCCAGCAGTGAAGAGGACAGGGATTCACCCCTCCACTTT. The J gene is TRBJ1-6, the V gene TRBV6-1, with 8 bases fitting TRBD1. Germline V lookup: CDR1 MNHNS, CDR2 SASEGT. The CDR3 totals 14 residues. Trimming at V came to 1 base and at J to 8 bases, leaving 1 base not matched to a gene.

The chain carries TRBV6-1 and TRBJ1-5, with 9 bases fitting TRBD1. The CDR3 covers 14 residues. V trimming: 1 base; J trimming: 6 bases; junction bases outside the gene matches: 1. CDR1 is MNHNS and CDR2 is SASEGT in the germline V gene. The CDR3 reads CASSEGTGVQPQHF. The CDR3 DNA sequence: TGTGCCAGCAGTGAAGGGACAGGGGTTCAGCCCCAGCATTTT.

This sequence joins TRBV28 and TRBJ1-5, with D possibly being TRBD1 (5 bases). Trimming removed 4 bases at V and 5 bases at J, with 6 bases between. This CDR3 is 12 amino acids long. Germline V gives CDR1 MDHEN, CDR2 SYDVKM. CDR3 sequence: CASSWGDQPQHF. The CDR3 nucleotides are TGTGCCAGCAGTTGGGGGGATCAGCCCCAGCATTTT.

This rearrangement joins TRBV6-1 to TRBJ2-7; TRBD2 aligns across 7 bases. Losses at the gene ends were 0 bases for V and 4 bases for J; bases not matched to a gene: 9. The CDR3 covers 16 residues. Germline-derived CDR1 and CDR2 are MNHNS and SASEGT. The CDR3 DNA reads as TGTGCCAGCAGTGAAGCGCTTCGGGCTAGCGGTTACGAGCAGTACTTC. It specifies CASSEALRASGYEQYF.

This rearrangement joins TRBV6-5 to TRBJ2-1, with 7 bases fitting TRBD2. Per germline, CDR1 MNHEY and CDR2 SVGAGI. The V segment lost 1 base and the J segment 7 bases; nucleotides outside the gene matches: 7. The CDR3 is made up of 15 amino acids. Written as DNA, the CDR3 is TGTGCCAGCAGTTACTTCGGCGGGGGTCTAAATGAGCAGTTCTTC. Protein sequence: CASSYFGGGLNEQFF.

This clone appeared once. The gene calls are TRBV10-3 and TRBJ2-3; possibly TRBD2 for D (5 bases). The germline V gene encodes CDR1 ENHRY and CDR2 SYGVKD. V lost 10 bases, J lost 4 bases, and 15 bases lay in between. The CDR3 is 13 residues long. In DNA, the CDR3 is TGTGCCAGCCGCCTAGCCGTCGCAGATACGCAGTATTTT. Protein sequence: CASRLAVADTQYF.

The V gene is TRBV10-1, the J gene TRBJ2-5; D remains unclear. V was trimmed by 7 bases and J by 5 bases, leaving 2 bases between them. The CDR3 has 9 residues. Germline V lookup: CDR1 WNHNN, CDR2 SYGVQD (reference sequence). The CDR3 reads CASTETQYF. The CDR3 DNA sequence: TGCGCCAGCACGGAGACCCAGTACTTC.

The rearrangement uses TRBV4-2 and TRBJ1-1, with D possibly TRBD1 on 6 matching bases. The CDR3 contains 16 residues. Germline CDR1 reads LGHNA; CDR2 reads YNFKEQ. V was trimmed by 1 base and J by 1 base, leaving 13 bases between them. CDR3 protein: CASSQAAGQTNTEAFF. The CDR3 nucleotides read TGTGCCAGCAGCCAAGCCGCCGGACAGACGAACACTGAAGCTTTCTTT.

This chain joins TRBV6-1 and TRBJ2-7; 11 bases line up with TRBD2. J was trimmed by 5 bases and V by 6 bases; bases with no gene match: 6. The CDR3 loop spans 14 amino acids. Per germline, CDR1 MNHNS and CDR2 SASEGT. The CDR3 bases are TGTGCCAGCAGACCTAGCGGGAGGTCCGACGAGCAGTACTTC. As protein: CASRPSGRSDEQYF.

The gene calls are TRBV5-4 and TRBJ2-7; TRBD1 might be the D (5 bases). Trimming took off 1 base at V and 0 bases at J, with 8 bases between the two ends. Germline lookup yields CDR1 SGHNT and CDR2 YYREEE (reference sequence). The CDR3 has 14 residues. The CDR3 is CASSLTGASYEQYF. CDR3 coding DNA: TGTGCCAGCAGCTTGACTGGGGCCTCCTACGAGCAGTACTTC.

V usage is TRBV19 and J usage is TRBJ1-1; 8 positions agree with TRBD1. Unmatched junction bases numbered 14, after V lost 10 bases and J lost 4 bases. This CDR3 has 15 residues. Per the germline V gene, CDR1 is LNHDA and CDR2 is SQIVND (reference sequence). CDR3 in amino acids: CATSPGTGLVTEAFF. The CDR3 DNA reads TGTGCCACGAGTCCCGGGACAGGATTGGTCACTGAAGCTTTCTTT. Full variable domain (rest looked up from reference TRBV19 and TRBJ1-1): DGGITQSPKYLFRKEGQNVTLSCEQNLNHDAMYWYRQDPGQGLRLIYYSQIVNDFQKGDIAEGYSVSREKKESFPLTVTSAQKNPTAFYLCATSPGTGLVTEAFFGQGTRLTVV.

Comment on this clone: The junction departs from germline at one end; a sequencing error may be responsible. The rearrangement links TRBV27 to TRBJ2-7, with 8 bases identical to TRBD1. Germline CDR1 and CDR2: MNHEY and SMNVEV (reference sequence). This CDR3 comprises 16 residues. CDR3 DNA sequence: TGTGCCAACAGTTCACCACCGGGACAGGACCCTTACGAGCAGTACTTC. This codes for CANSSPPGQDPYEQYF.

The chain recombines TRBV18 with TRBJ2-2; 10 positions match TRBD2. This CDR3 is 18 amino acids long. Germline values: CDR1 KGHSH, CDR2 LQKENI. With 3 bases clipped from V and 0 bases from J, the junction kept 7 bases outside the gene matches. CDR3 nucleotide sequence: TGTGCCAGCTCACCGACAACACTAGCGGGGTCGAACACCGGGGAGCTGTTTTTT. Translating gives CASSPTTLAGSNTGELFF.